Below are 31 T cell receptor beta chains sequenced from a single sample in a study of T cell repertoires in cytomegalovirus infection. These TCRs' antigens remain unknown. TCRdb re-derived calls from the reads in MiXCR, one entry per CDR3 protein. The sample carries about 110,000 distinct CDR3 sequences, 10% recorded once. The specimen sequenced was PBMCs, sequenced either directly or after in vitro stimulation (not recorded which). The receptors shown here come from a human donor in good health (CMV status not recorded). Some clones in this sample may be carry-over from other donors' samples.

V gene TRBV9 combines with J gene TRBJ1-1; maybe TRBD1 (5 bases). This CDR3 has 14 residues. Germline V CDR1 and CDR2: SGDLS, YYNGEE. The V and J ends lost 6 bases and 1 base respectively, with 13 bases between them. The CDR3: CASNEGAWNTEAFF. DNA for the CDR3: TGTGCCAGCAACGAAGGGGCATGGAACACTGAAGCTTTCTTT. Looking up the rest from reference TRBV9 and TRBJ1-1 gives the full variable domain: DSGVTQTPKHLITATGQRVTLRCSPRSGDLSVYWYQQSLDQGLQFLIQYYNGEERAKGNILERFSAQQFPDLHSELNLSSLELGDSALYFCASNEGAWNTEAFFGQGTRLTVV.

This sequence joins TRBV12-3 or TRBV12-4 and TRBJ2-6; D not certain. The CDR3 loop spans 14 amino acids. V lost 7 bases and J lost 2, with 9 bases in between. CDR3 residues: CASTRDTGANVLTF. DNA for the CDR3: TGTGCCAGCACCCGAGATACTGGGGCCAACGTCCTGACTTTC.

This clonotype is labeled medium-sized (0.01 to 0.1%). The chain carries TRBV29-1 and TRBJ2-1; D is ambiguous. The V end lost 1 base, the J end lost 4 bases, and 2 bases lay between the germline ends. Germline V gives CDR1 SQVTM, CDR2 ANQGSEA. CDR3 length: 11 residues. The CDR3 loop reads CSVEGYNEQFF. The CDR3 DNA reads as TGCAGCGTTGAAGGATACAATGAGCAGTTCTTC.

The J gene is TRBJ2-1, the V gene TRBV12-3 or TRBV12-4; no clear D gene. V was shortened by 3 bases and J by 6 bases, with 9 bases between the two germline ends. The CDR3 totals 13 residues. The DNA for the CDR3 is TGTGCCAGCAGTTTGGCAGCCTTCAATGAGCAGTTCTTC. Amino acid sequence: CASSLAAFNEQFF.

This clonotype was counted many times. The chain employs TRBV25-1 and TRBJ2-2, with D uncertain. This CDR3 region has 15 residues. The V end lost 3 bases, the J end lost 0 bases, and 8 bases lay between the germline ends. Germline V gene sequence: CDR1 MGHDK, CDR2 SYGVNS. CDR3 residues: CASSDARTNTGELFF. Written as DNA, the CDR3 is TGTGCCAGCAGTGATGCACGAACGAACACCGGGGAGCTGTTTTTT.

There are many counts of this clonotype. The J gene is TRBJ2-1, the V gene TRBV7-2, with a weak D call TRBD2 (5 bases). This CDR3 is built from 14 residues. Germline V lookup: CDR1 SGHTA, CDR2 FQGNSA. Trimming pared 4 bases from V and 8 bases from J, leaving 15 bases between. CDR3 in DNA: TGTGCCAGCAGCTCCTCCCAAGGAGGCGATGAGCAGTTCTTC. Translated: CASSSSQGGDEQFF.

The chain employs TRBV7-2 and TRBJ2-3; TRBD1 agrees at 9 bases. This CDR3 region has 16 residues. CDR1 is SGHTA, CDR2 FQGNSA, per germline. Trimming removed 6 bases from V and 3 bases from J; junction bases left unmatched: 10. The CDR3: CASSSFSTGGTDTQYF. In DNA form, the CDR3 reads TGTGCCAGCAGTTCATTTTCGACAGGGGGGACAGATACGCAGTATTTT.

This clonotype has only a few counts. V is TRBV19 and J is TRBJ2-7; D unclear. V was trimmed by 6 bases and J by 2 bases, leaving 11 bases between them. The CDR3 runs to 13 residues. Germline-derived CDR1 and CDR2 are LNHDA and SQIVND (reference sequence). The CDR3: CASRQTTTYEQYF. The CDR3 nucleotides read TGTGCCAGTAGACAAACGACAACCTACGAGCAGTACTTC.

At least ten counts were recorded for this clonotype. The J gene is TRBJ2-7, the V gene TRBV19, with a possible D match to TRBD2 (5 bases). The CDR3 sequence is 13 residues long. Germline CDR1 is LNHDA and CDR2 is SQIVND (reference sequence). Trimming removed 5 bases at V and 3 bases at J, with 11 bases between. CDR3 in DNA: TGTGCCAGTAGTCCCCGGGGTCGCTACGAGCAGTACTTC. Translated: CASSPRGRYEQYF.

This clonotype occurred many times. The V gene is TRBV4-3, the J gene TRBJ2-1; 8 bases match TRBD2. The length of the CDR3 is 18 residues. Per germline, CDR1 LGHNA and CDR2 YSLEER. V lost 4 bases to trimming and J lost 0 bases; unmatched junction nucleotides: 11. Here the CDR3 reads CASSPLAGKASSYNEQFF. DNA of the CDR3: TGCGCCAGCAGCCCCTTAGCGGGAAAGGCGAGCTCCTACAATGAGCAGTTCTTC.

In this sample, this clonotype turned up a few times. The rearrangement links TRBV4-1 to TRBJ1-4; D is uncertain. V lost 0 bases and J 8 bases, leaving 13 bases between the germline ends. CDR1 is MGHRA and CDR2 is YSYEKL in the germline V gene. The CDR3 contains 15 residues. DNA of the CDR3: TGCGCCAGCAGCCAAGATGGAGGTGGTGAGGAAAAACTGTTTTTT. Its protein is CASSQDGGGEEKLFF.

This clonotype was counted a single time. The chain combines TRBV19 with TRBJ2-7; 9 positions match TRBD1. CDR1 is LNHDA, CDR2 SQIVND, per germline (reference sequence). Losses at the gene ends were 6 bases for V and 1 base for J; bases not matched to a gene: 7. CDR3 length: 15 amino acids. The CDR3 DNA sequence: TGTGCCAGTAGCCGGGACAGGGAACTATCCTACGAGCAGTACTTC. Translating gives CASSRDRELSYEQYF. The variable domain in full, completed from reference TRBV19 and TRBJ2-7, reads DGGITQSPKYLFRKEGQNVTLSCEQNLNHDAMYWYRQDPGQGLRLIYYSQIVNDFQKGDIAEGYSVSREKKESFPLTVTSAQKNPTAFYLCASSRDRELSYEQYFGPGTRLTVT.

The V call is TRBV28, the J call TRBJ1-1; D is perhaps TRBD1 (6 bases). The V gene lost 5 bases and the J gene lost 0 bases, with 16 bases spanning the gap. The CDR3 consists of 16 residues. Germline assignment: CDR1 MDHEN and CDR2 SYDVKM. The CDR3 sequence is CASSPPTGGMNTEAFF. CDR3 coding DNA: TGTGCCAGCAGTCCCCCGACAGGAGGAATGAACACTGAAGCTTTCTTT.

This clonotype was found many times. The chain is built from TRBV12-3 or TRBV12-4 and TRBJ2-1, with 8 bases lining up with TRBD2. This CDR3 has 14 residues. J gave up 7 bases and V 7 bases, and 9 bases lay outside the gene matches. Written as DNA, the CDR3 is TGTGCCAGCATCCCCCAGCGGGAGCTTAATGAGCAGTTCTTC. It translates to CASIPQRELNEQFF.

This clonotype was detected ten times or more. The junction departs from germline at one end; a sequencing error may be responsible. The rearrangement joins TRBV6-2 or TRBV6-3 to TRBJ2-1; 14 bases are shared with TRBD2. Germline assignment: CDR1 MNHEY and CDR2 SVGEGT. This CDR3 comprises 14 residues. The CDR3 protein is CASKNAGLAGELFF. The CDR3 DNA is TGTGCCAGCAAAAACGCGGGACTAGCGGGAGAGCTGTTCTTC.

A few counts support this clonotype. V and J are TRBV6-1 and TRBJ2-5; no firm D call. CDR1 and CDR2 from the germline V gene are MNHNS and SASEGT. Trimming pared 6 bases from V and 2 bases from J, leaving 16 bases between. There are 15 residues in the CDR3. The CDR3 coding sequence is TGTGCCAGCAGCTGGGTAGACACCTCACAAGAGACCCAGTACTTC. Protein: CASSWVDTSQETQYF.

The chain is built from TRBV7-2 and TRBJ1-2; D is uncertain. Per the germline V gene, CDR1 is SGHTA and CDR2 is FQGNSA. CDR3 length: 13 residues. V was clipped by 1 base and J by 4 bases, with 7 bases between them. The CDR3 protein is CASSLGGFYGYTF. The CDR3 bases are TGTGCCAGCAGCTTAGGAGGGTTCTATGGCTACACCTTC.

This rearrangement joins TRBV9 to TRBJ2-1, with 7 bases that match TRBD1. Germline CDR1 and CDR2: SGDLS and YYNGEE. The J segment lost 4 bases and the V segment lost 3 bases, leaving 4 bases of the junction unmatched. CDR3 length: 14 residues. The CDR3 nucleotides are TGTGCCAGCAGCGCCGGGACAGCTTACAATGAGCAGTTCTTC. This codes for CASSAGTAYNEQFF.

This clonotype came up a few times. The chain uses TRBV7-8 and TRBJ2-7; TRBD2 matches 9 bases. After removal of 2 bases from V and 4 bases from J, the junction contained 9 bases not matched to a gene. CDR3 length equals 16 residues. CDR1 is SGHVS, CDR2 FQNEAQ, per germline. The CDR3 region has the DNA TGTGCCAGCAGCTTATCGGGACTAGCTTTTCCTTACGAGCAGTACGTC. Translation gives CASSLSGLAFPYEQYV.

This clonotype was counted ten times or more. V gene TRBV19 combines with J gene TRBJ1-5, with D unclear. Trimming cost V 9 bases and J 3 bases, with 9 bases left between them. The CDR3 has 12 residues. In germline, CDR1 is LNHDA, CDR2 SQIVND (reference sequence). CDR3 nucleotides: TGTGCCAGCTCTGATTACAATCAGCCCCAGCATTTT. Its protein is CASSDYNQPQHF.

The sample holds many counts of this clonotype. The chain employs TRBV7-6 and TRBJ2-5, with D tentatively TRBD2 (6 bases). There are 14 residues in the CDR3. Trimming stripped 1 base from V and 3 bases from J, with 9 bases between. Germline V CDR1 and CDR2: SGHVS, FNYEAQ. DNA for the CDR3: TGTGCCAGCAGCTTAGGGACGGGAGAAGAGACCCAGTACTTC. Translation gives CASSLGTGEETQYF.

This clonotype was counted at least ten times. The V call is TRBV20-1, the J call TRBJ2-7; 8 bases line up with TRBD2. V shed 7 bases and J 3 bases; nucleotides not matched to a gene: 11. Germline CDR1 and CDR2: DFQATT and SNEGSKA (reference sequence). This CDR3 spans 14 amino acids. CDR3 sequence reads: CSVPPSGLFYEQYV. The CDR3 DNA reads TGCAGTGTCCCGCCTAGCGGGCTATTCTACGAGCAGTACGTC.

This clonotype came up many times. The rearrangement links TRBV6-5 to TRBJ2-2; 7 bases align to TRBD1. There are 13 residues in the CDR3. Trimming at V came to 11 bases and at J to 2 bases, leaving 5 bases not matched to a gene. Germline values: CDR1 MNHEY, CDR2 SVGAGI. The CDR3 spells CAGRDSNTGELFF. CDR3 nucleotide sequence: TGTGCCGGCCGGGACAGCAACACCGGGGAGCTGTTTTTT.

This clonotype was observed at least ten times. V usage is TRBV7-2 and J usage is TRBJ2-7; unclear D gene. Germline V gene data show CDR1 as SGHTA and CDR2 as FQGNSA. Trimming took 5 bases from V and 1 from J, leaving 15 bases between them. This CDR3 spans 15 amino acids. The CDR3 here is CASSLSTAVSYEQYF. Written as DNA, the CDR3 is TGTGCCAGCAGCCTTAGCACGGCCGTATCCTACGAGCAGTACTTC. The full variable domain, with the rest looked up from reference TRBV7-2 and TRBJ2-7, is GAGVSQSPSNKVTEKGKDVELRCDPISGHTALYWYRQSLGQGLEFLIYFQGNSAPDKSGLPSDRFSAERTGGSVSTLTIQRTQQEDSAVYLCASSLSTAVSYEQYFGPGTRLTVT.

V usage is TRBV28 and J usage is TRBJ1-1; unclear D gene. This CDR3 region has 13 residues. Looked up from germline, CDR1 is MDHEN and CDR2 is SYDVKM. V was pared by 5 bases and J by 5 bases, with 12 bases between. CDR3 nucleotide sequence: TGTGCCAGCAGTCGCCTGTATGTAACTGAAGCTTTCTTT. This translates into CASSRLYVTEAFF.

The chain uses TRBV12-3 or TRBV12-4 and TRBJ2-2; no definite D call. Trimming took off 8 bases at V and 9 bases at J, with 10 bases between the two ends. This CDR3 has 11 amino acids. The chain's CDR3 is CASGVFRELFF. CDR3 bases: TGTGCCAGCGGCGTGTTCCGGGAGCTGTTTTTT.

The genes are TRBV20-1 and TRBJ1-5; D ambiguous. The CDR3 totals 14 residues. Per germline, CDR1 DFQATT and CDR2 SNEGSKA (reference sequence). With 1 base removed from V and 5 bases from J, the gap between germline ends came to 12 bases. CDR3 amino acids: CSARGGLSDQPQHF. CDR3 bases: TGCAGTGCTAGAGGGGGATTATCGGATCAGCCCCAGCATTTT.

This clonotype was counted ten times or more. The chain links TRBV12-5 to TRBJ2-5; D assignment may be TRBD1 or TRBD2 (5 bases each). In germline, CDR1 is LGHNT, CDR2 FRNRAP. V shed 4 bases and J shed 4 bases, with 13 bases lying between them. The CDR3 totals 14 residues. The CDR3 region has the DNA TGTGCTAGTGGTTCGGCTCTGAGGGGAGAGACCCAGTACTTC. Its translation: CASGSALRGETQYF.

Comments on this clonotype: With a much larger clone just one base away, this may be a read error. The gene calls are TRBV29-1 and TRBJ2-1; 9 bases map to TRBD2. Germline loops: CDR1 SQVTM, CDR2 ANQGSEA. The CDR3 consists of 17 residues. V shed 4 bases, J shed 0 bases, and the junction held 10 bases outside the gene matches. CDR3 DNA sequence: TGCAGCGTTGGAGGGACTAGCAGGAGGGCCTCCTACAATGAGCAGTTCTTC. Translation gives CSVGGTSRRASYNEQFF.

In its sample, this clonotype was seen a few times. The chain uses TRBV20-1 and TRBJ1-5; D not certain. The CDR3 covers 14 residues. Germline V gene lookup returns CDR1 DFQATT and CDR2 SNEGSKA (reference sequence). The germline V and J ends were trimmed by 5 bases and 0 bases, with 11 bases remaining between them. The CDR3 region is CSALYDSSNQPQHF. CDR3 nucleotide sequence: TGCAGTGCTTTATATGACTCTAGCAATCAGCCCCAGCATTTT.

In its sample, this clonotype was seen many times. The CDR3, as DNA: TGTGCCAGCAGTTTGAGGCGGGTCTCCAATCAGCCCCAGCATTTT. Encoded protein: CASSLRRVSNQPQHF. This chain connects TRBV12-3 or TRBV12-4 to TRBJ1-5; unclear D gene. This CDR3 comprises 15 residues. V gave up 3 bases and J gave up 3 bases, with 12 bases separating them.